This T cell receptor beta chain is from a study of identical twins. Study-wide findings and caveats: Its conclusions, products of cross-sectional statistical analysis, did not come from following the same donors.

The trim removed 4 bases at V and 5 bases at J, leaving 6 bases unmatched. The germline CDR1 and CDR2 sequences are SNHLY and FYNNEI. This CDR3 has 15 amino acids. Comment on this clonotype: Its specificity is unknown.

One entry per CDR3 protein, called by TCRdb with MiXCR from the 5' RACE reads. In the table there are approximately 690,000 distinct CDR3 sequences, over 5% of which are singletons. This receptor was identified in a man aged 18 to 30 in good health. The rearrangement links TRBV2 to TRBJ2-7, with TRBD2 identical over 12 bases. The sample comprised naive T cells sorted from blood. This CDR3 is CASSGLAGDRDEQYF. The CDR3 nucleotides read TGTGCCAGCAGTGGACTAGCGGGAGACCGTGACGAGCAGTACTTC.